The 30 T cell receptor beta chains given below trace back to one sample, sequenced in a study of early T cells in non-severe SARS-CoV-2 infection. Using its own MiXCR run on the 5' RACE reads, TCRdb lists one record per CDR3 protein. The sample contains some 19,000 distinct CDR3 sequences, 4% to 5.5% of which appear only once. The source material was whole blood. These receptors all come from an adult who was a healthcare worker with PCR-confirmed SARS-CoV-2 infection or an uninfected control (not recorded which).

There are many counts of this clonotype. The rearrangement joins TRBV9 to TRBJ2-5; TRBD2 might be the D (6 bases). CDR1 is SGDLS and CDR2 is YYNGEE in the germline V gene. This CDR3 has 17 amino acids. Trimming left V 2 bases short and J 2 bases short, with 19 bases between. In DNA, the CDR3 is TGTGCCAGCAGCGTGTCCGGGACGGGGGTATTTCAAGAGACCCAGTACTTC. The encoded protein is CASSVSGTGVFQETQYF.

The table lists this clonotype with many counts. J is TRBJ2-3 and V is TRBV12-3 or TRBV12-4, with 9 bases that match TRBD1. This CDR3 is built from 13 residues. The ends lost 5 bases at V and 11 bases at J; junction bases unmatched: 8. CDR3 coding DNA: TGTGCCAGCAGTGCGGGCCGGGACAGGGTGCAGTATTTT. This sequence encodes CASSAGRDRVQYF.

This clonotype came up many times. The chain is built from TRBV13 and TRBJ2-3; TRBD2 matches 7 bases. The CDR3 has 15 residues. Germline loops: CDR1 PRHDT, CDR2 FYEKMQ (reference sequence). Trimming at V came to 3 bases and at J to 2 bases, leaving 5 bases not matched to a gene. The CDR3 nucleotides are TGTGCCAGCAGCTTGGGGCGGGGGTACACAGATACGCAGTATTTT. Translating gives CASSLGRGYTDTQYF.

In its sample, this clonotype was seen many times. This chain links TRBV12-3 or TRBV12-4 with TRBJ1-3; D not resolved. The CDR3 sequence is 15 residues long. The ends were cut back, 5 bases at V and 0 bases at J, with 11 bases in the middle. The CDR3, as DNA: TGTGCCAGCAGTCTTCAAAGTGGCTCTGGAAACACCATATATTTT. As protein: CASSLQSGSGNTIYF.

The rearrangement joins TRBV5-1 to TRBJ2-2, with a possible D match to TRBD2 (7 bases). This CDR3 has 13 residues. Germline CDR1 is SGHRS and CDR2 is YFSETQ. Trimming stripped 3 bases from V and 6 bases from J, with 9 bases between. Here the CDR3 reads CASSWEGAGELFF. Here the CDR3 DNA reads TGCGCCAGCAGCTGGGAGGGGGCCGGGGAGCTGTTTTTT.

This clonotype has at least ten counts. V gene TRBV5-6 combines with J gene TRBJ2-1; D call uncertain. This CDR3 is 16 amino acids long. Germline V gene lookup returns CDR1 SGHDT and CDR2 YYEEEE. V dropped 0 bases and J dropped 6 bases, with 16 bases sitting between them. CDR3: CASSLGFIAARNEQFF. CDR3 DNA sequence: TGTGCCAGCAGCTTGGGGTTCATAGCCGCCCGCAATGAGCAGTTCTTC. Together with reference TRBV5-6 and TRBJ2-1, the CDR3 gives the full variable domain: DAGVTQSPTHLIKTRGQQVTLRCSPKSGHDTVSWYQQALGQGPQFIFQYYEEEERQRGNFPDRFSGHQFPNYSSELNVNALLLGDSALYLCASSLGFIAARNEQFFGPGTRLTVL.

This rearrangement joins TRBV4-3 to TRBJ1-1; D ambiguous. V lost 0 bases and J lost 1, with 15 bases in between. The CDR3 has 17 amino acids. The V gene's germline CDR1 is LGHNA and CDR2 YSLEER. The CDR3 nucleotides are TGCGCCAGCAGCCAAGATTCGGTCCGACGGAGGAACACTGAAGCTTTCTTT. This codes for CASSQDSVRRRNTEAFF.

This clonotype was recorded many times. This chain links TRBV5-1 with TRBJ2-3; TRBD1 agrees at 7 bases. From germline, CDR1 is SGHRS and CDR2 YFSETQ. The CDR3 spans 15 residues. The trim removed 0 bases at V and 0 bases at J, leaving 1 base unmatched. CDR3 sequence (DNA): TGCGCCAGCAGCTTGGGGGGACAGAGCACAGATACGCAGTATTTT. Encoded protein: CASSLGGQSTDTQYF.

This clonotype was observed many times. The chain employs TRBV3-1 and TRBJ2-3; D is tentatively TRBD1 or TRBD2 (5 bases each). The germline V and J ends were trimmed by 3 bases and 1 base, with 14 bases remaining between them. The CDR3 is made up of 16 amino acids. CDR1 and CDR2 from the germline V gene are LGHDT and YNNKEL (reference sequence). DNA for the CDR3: TGTGCCAGCAGCCAGGGGGTTGGGGGTGGCACAGATACGCAGTATTTT. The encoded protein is CASSQGVGGGTDTQYF.

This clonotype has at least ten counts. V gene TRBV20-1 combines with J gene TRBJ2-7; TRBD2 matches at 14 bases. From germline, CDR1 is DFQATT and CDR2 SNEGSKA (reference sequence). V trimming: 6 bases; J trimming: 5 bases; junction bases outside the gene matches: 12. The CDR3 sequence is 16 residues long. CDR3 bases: TGCAGTGCCTTGGGACTAGCGGGGGCCTCGGAGGACGAGCAGTACTTC. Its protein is CSALGLAGASEDEQYF.

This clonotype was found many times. Here the CDR3 DNA reads TGCGCCAGCAGCCAAGAGGGTTTTGGACAGGGGGGGACAGATACGCAGTATTTT. It codes for CASSQEGFGQGGTDTQYF. This chain links TRBV4-3 with TRBJ2-3, with 10 bases lining up with TRBD1. The germline V gene has CDR1 LGHNA and CDR2 YSLEER. V lost 0 bases, J lost 3 bases, and 9 bases stayed unmatched. This CDR3 comprises 18 residues.

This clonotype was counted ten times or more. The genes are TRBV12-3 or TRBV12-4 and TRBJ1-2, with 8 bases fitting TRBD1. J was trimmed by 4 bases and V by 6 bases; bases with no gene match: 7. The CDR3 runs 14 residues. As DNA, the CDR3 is TGTGCCAGCAGACGGACAGGGCATTTCTATGGCTACACCTTC. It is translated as CASRRTGHFYGYTF.

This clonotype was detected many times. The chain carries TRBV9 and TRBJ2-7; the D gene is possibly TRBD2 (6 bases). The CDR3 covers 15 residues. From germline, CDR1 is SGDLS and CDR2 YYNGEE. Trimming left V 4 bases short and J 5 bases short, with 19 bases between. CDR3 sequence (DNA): TGTGCCAGCAGCCGCCAGAGAGGGAGGTTGCACGAGCAGTACTTC. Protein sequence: CASSRQRGRLHEQYF. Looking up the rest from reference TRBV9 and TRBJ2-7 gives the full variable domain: DSGVTQTPKHLITATGQRVTLRCSPRSGDLSVYWYQQSLDQGLQFLIQYYNGEERAKGNILERFSAQQFPDLHSELNLSSLELGDSALYFCASSRQRGRLHEQYFGPGTRLTVT.

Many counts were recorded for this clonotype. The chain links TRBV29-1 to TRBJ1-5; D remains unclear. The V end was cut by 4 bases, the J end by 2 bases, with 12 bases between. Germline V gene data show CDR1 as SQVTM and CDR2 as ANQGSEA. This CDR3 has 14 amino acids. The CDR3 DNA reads TGCAGCGTTGGAGGCGGGGTAGGCAATCAGCCCCAGCATTTT. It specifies CSVGGGVGNQPQHF.

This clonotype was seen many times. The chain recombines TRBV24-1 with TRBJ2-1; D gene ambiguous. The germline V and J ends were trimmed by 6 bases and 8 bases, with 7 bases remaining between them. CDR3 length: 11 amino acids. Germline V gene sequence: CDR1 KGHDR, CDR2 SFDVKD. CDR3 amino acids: CATSSRDEQFF. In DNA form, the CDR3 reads TGTGCCACCAGTTCACGCGATGAGCAGTTCTTC.

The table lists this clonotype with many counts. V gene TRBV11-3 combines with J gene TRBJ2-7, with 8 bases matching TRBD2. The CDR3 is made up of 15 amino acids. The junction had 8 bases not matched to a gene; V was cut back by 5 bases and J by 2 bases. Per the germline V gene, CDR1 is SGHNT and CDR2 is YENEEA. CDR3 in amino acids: CASSRGGRGAYEQYF. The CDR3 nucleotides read TGTGCCAGCAGCCGCGGGGGGCGGGGAGCCTACGAGCAGTACTTC.

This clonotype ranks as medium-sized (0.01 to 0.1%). The CDR3 DNA sequence: TGTGCCAGCAGACCCGGGCCGCATACTGAAGCTTTCTTT. Amino acid sequence: CASRPGPHTEAFF. The rearrangement links TRBV6-5 to TRBJ1-1; D is unclear. Between the trimmed V and J ends, which lost 6 bases and 5 bases, there was a span of 13 bases. The CDR3 is 13 amino acids. CDR1 and CDR2 (germline): MNHEY, SVGAGI.

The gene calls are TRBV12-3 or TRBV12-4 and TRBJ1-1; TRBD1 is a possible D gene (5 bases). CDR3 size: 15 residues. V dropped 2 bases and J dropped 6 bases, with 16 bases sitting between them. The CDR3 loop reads CASSLLVSTGAEAFF. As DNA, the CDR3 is TGTGCCAGCAGTTTACTTGTAAGTACGGGGGCTGAAGCTTTCTTT.

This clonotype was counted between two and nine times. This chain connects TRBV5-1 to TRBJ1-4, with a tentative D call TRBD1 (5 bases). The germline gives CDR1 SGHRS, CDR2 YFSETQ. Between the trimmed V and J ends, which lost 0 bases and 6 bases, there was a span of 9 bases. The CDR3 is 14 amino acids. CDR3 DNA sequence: TGCGCCAGCAGCTTGGTCGGGGGTGATGAAAAACTGTTTTTT. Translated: CASSLVGGDEKLFF.

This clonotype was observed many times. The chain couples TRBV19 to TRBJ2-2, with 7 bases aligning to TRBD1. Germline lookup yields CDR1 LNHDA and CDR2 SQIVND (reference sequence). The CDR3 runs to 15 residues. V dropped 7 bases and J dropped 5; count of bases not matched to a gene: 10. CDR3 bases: TGTGCCAGTAATAGGAGACAGGGAAGGACCGGGGAGCTGTTTTTT. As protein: CASNRRQGRTGELFF. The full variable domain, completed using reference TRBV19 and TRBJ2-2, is DGGITQSPKYLFRKEGQNVTLSCEQNLNHDAMYWYRQDPGQGLRLIYYSQIVNDFQKGDIAEGYSVSREKKESFPLTVTSAQKNPTAFYLCASNRRQGRTGELFFGEGSRLTVL.

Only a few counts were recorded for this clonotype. CDR3: CASSLGPGSNQPQHF. The CDR3, as DNA: TGTGCCAGCTCCTTGGGACCCGGGAGCAATCAGCCCCAGCATTTT. The chain carries TRBV19 and TRBJ1-5; tentative D call: TRBD1 (5 bases). This CDR3 has 15 residues. The V end lost 9 bases, the J end lost 1 base, and 16 bases lay between the germline ends. Per germline, CDR1 LNHDA and CDR2 SQIVND (reference sequence).

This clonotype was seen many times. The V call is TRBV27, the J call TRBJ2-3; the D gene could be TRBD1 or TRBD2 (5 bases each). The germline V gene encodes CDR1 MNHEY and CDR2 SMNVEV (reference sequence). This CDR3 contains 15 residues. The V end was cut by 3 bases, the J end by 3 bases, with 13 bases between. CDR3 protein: CASSFQLGDTDTQYF. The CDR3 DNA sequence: TGTGCCAGCAGTTTCCAGCTGGGGGATACAGATACGCAGTATTTT.

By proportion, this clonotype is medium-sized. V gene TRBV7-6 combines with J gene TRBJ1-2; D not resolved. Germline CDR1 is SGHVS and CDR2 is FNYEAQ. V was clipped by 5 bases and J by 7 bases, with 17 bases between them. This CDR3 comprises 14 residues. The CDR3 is CASSRDGLSGGYTF. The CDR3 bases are TGTGCCAGCAGCCGTGACGGACTGTCCGGTGGCTACACCTTC. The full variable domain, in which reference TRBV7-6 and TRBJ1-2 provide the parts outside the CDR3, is GAGVSQSPRYKVTKRGQDVALRCDPISGHVSLYWYRQALGQGPEFLTYFNYEAQQDKSGLPNDRFSAERPEGSISTLTIQRTEQRDSAMYRCASSRDGLSGGYTFGSGTRLTVV.

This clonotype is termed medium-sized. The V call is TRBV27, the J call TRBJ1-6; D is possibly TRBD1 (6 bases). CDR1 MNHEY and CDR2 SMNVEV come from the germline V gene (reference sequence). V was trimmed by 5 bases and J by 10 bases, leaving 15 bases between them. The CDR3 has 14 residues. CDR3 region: CASSLLQGWSPLHF. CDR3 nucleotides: TGTGCCAGCAGTCTATTACAGGGTTGGTCACCCCTCCACTTT.

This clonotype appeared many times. This CDR3 is CASSFGLWGNTEAFF. In DNA, the CDR3 is TGTGCCAGCAGTTTCGGTCTGTGGGGGAACACTGAAGCTTTCTTT. The rearrangement joins TRBV12-3 or TRBV12-4 to TRBJ1-1; D is undetermined. Trimming took off 3 bases at V and 1 base at J, with 12 bases between the two ends. The CDR3 spans 15 residues.

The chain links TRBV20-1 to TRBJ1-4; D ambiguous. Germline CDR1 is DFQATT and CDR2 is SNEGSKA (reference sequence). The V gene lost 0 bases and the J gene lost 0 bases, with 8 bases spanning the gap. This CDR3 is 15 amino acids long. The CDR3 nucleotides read TGCAGTGCTAGAGATTCGGGGACAACTAATGAAAAACTGTTTTTT. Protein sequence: CSARDSGTTNEKLFF.

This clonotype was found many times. In DNA form, the CDR3 reads TGTGCCAGCAGTTACTCGAGGGTGCTTCCGGTGGGAGGCTACACCTTC. The encoded protein is CASSYSRVLPVGGYTF. The chain links TRBV6-5 to TRBJ1-2; D gene ambiguous. V gave up 0 bases and J gave up 8 bases, with 19 bases separating them. Looked up from germline, CDR1 is MNHEY and CDR2 is SVGAGI. This CDR3 spans 16 amino acids.

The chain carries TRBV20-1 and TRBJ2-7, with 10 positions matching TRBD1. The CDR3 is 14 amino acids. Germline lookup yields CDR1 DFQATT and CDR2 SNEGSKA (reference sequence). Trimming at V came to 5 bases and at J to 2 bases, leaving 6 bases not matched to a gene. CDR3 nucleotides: TGCAGTGCTCGACAGGGGGCCAATCCCTACGAGCAGTACTTC. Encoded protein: CSARQGANPYEQYF.

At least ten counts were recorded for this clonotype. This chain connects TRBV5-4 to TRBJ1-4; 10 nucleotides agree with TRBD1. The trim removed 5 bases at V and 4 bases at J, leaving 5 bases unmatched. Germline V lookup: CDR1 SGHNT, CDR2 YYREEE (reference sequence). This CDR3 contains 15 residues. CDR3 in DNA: TGTGCCAGCAGTTTCGACAGGGGGCTTAATGAAAAACTGTTTTTT. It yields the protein CASSFDRGLNEKLFF.

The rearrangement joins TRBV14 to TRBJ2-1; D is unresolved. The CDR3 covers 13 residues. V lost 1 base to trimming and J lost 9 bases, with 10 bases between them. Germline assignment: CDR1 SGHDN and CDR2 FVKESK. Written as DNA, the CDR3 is TGTGCCAGCAGCCAAGGGAATTTGGTTGAGCAGTTCTTC. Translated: CASSQGNLVEQFF.